This entry concerns a single T cell receptor (beta chain). Its antigen is not known. V trimming: 4 bases; J trimming: 6 bases; junction bases outside the gene matches: 8. This CDR3 is built from 13 residues. Germline CDR1 reads SQVTM; CDR2 reads ANQGSEA. The sample originates from a study of cytomegalovirus exposure and HLA in healthy donors. The study, taken as a whole, reports: Listed as cytomegalovirus-associated were approximately 160 TCR beta chains. Later findings reportedly placed an Asian-associated ancestry cluster below the roughly 690-donor mean for N-insertions.

The study ran its PCR with 60 Vbeta and 13 Jbeta primers. The assay was immunoSEQ multiplex PCR, and TCRdb's table has in-frame clones only and misses some. The table includes 200,000 to 300,000 clones, approximately 85% detected once. The chain employs TRBV29-1 and TRBJ1-2; TRBD1 matches at 7 bases. The TCR was taken from a woman aged 40 to 50 in good health and CMV-seropositive. Sequencing was carried out using PBMCs. DNA of the CDR3: TGCAGCGTTGCCCTACGACAGGGAGATGGCTACACCTTC. Amino acids: CSVALRQGDGYTF.